The present T cell receptor beta chain was sequenced within a study of cytomegalovirus exposure and HLA in healthy donors. Study-wide points: In a later analysis, HLA-associated TCR beta chains were more clonally expanded than equally common others. Specific recognition of CMV antigens was confirmed in vitro for a few chains (all CMV-associated).

Primers: 60 Vbeta forward and 13 Jbeta reverse. Sequencing used immunoSEQ multiplex PCR; TCRdb keeps in-frame clones, though not all of them. The data show around 150,000 clones, just under 65% seen once. Germline-derived CDR1 and CDR2 are SGHRS and YFSETQ. Trimming cost V 4 bases and J 8 bases, with 21 bases left between them. The CDR3 has 15 residues. Comments on this clone: The target antigen is unknown.

The sequenced sample was PBMCs. The origin of this receptor is a woman in her fifties or sixties in good health and CMV-seropositive. The chain combines TRBV5-1 with TRBJ1-2; D unresolved. CDR3 protein: CASSLTDPGIGGYTF. Here the CDR3 DNA reads TGCGCCAGCAGCCTCACCGATCCGGGGATCGGGGGCTACACCTTC.